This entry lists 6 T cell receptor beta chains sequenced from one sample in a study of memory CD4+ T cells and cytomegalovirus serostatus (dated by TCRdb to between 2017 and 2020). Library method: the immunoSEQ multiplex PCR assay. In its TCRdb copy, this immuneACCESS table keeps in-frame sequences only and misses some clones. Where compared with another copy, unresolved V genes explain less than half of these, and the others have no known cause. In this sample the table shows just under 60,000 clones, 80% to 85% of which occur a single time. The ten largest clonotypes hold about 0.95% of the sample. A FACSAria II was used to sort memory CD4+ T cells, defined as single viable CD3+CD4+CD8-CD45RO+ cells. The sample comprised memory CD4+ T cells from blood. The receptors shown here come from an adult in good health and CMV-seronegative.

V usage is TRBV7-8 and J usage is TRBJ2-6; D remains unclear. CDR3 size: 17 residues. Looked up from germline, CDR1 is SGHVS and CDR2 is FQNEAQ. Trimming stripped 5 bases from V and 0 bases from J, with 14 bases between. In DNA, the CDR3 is TGTGCCAGCAGCCCTCTGGGCAGGAGCTCTGGGGCCAACGTCCTGACTTTC. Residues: CASSPLGRSSGANVLTF.

CDR3 region: CASSDRSSINEQYF. CDR3 nucleotides: TGCGCCAGCAGTGACCGGTCCTCTATAAACGAGCAGTACTTC. The rearrangement uses TRBV5-1 and TRBJ2-7; D is unclear. The length of the CDR3 is 14 residues. Germline CDR1 reads SGHRS; CDR2 reads YFSETQ. V lost 5 bases and J lost 5, with 17 bases in between.

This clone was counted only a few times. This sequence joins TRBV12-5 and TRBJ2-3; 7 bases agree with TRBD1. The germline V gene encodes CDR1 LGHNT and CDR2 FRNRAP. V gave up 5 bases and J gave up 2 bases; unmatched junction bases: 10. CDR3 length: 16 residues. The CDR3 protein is CASGGFRDSATDTQYF. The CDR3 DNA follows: TGTGCTAGTGGTGGATTCCGGGACAGTGCCACAGATACGCAGTATTTT.

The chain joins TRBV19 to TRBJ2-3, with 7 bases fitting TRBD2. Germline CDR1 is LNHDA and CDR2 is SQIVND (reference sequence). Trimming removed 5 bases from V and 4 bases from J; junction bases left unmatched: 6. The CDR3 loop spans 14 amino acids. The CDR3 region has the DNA TGTGCCAGTAGTGGCGGCGGGAGACCAGATACGCAGTATTTT. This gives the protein CASSGGGRPDTQYF.

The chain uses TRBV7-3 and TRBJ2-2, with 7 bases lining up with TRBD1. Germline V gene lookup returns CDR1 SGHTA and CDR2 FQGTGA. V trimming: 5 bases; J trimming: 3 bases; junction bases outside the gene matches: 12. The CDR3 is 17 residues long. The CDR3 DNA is TGTGCCAGCAGCCCTGGCCCTACAGGGGAAGACACCGGGGAGCTGTTTTTT. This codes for CASSPGPTGEDTGELFF.

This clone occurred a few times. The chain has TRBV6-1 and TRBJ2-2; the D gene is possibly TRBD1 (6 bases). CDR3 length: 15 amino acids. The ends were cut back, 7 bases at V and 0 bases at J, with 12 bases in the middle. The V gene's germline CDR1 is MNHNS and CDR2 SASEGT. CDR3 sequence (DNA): TGTGCCAGCATGAGGGACAACGCGAACACCGGGGAGCTGTTTTTT. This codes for CASMRDNANTGELFF.